The entry below describes one TCR beta chain. The data belong to a study of PD-1 blockade in classical Hodgkin lymphoma. All the patients suffered relapse after autologous stem cell transplantation, and brentuximab vedotin exposure differed. Generated by immunoSEQ multiplex PCR, the TCRdb table keeps only in-frame clones and is missing some. There are nearly 60,000 clones in the sample; around 90% occur only once, and 8% to 13% lies in the top ten. CDR1 SGHNT and CDR2 YYREEE come from the germline V gene (reference sequence). J was trimmed by 3 bases and V by 3 bases; bases with no gene match: 12. The CDR3 consists of 17 residues.

Sample: peripheral blood mononuclear cells (PBMCs), taken before the second cycle of nivolumab. The J gene is TRBJ2-7, the V gene TRBV5-4, with TRBD2 identical over 10 bases. This clonotype was obtained from a human donor with classical Hodgkin lymphoma. The chain's CDR3 is CASSSHPSTSGVYEQYF. For the CDR3, the DNA is TGTGCCAGCAGCTCCCATCCCTCTACTAGCGGGGTCTACGAGCAGTACTTC.